This TCR beta chain is from a study of B cell selection in AIRE deficiency. Conventional CD4 T cells were sorted as CD4+CD127+ cells. Authors' data handling: Some 100,000 patient and about 1.3x10^5 healthy donor in-frame TCRbeta sequences came from conventional T cells. TCRdb's copy holds only in-frame clones and misses some; the assay was immunoSEQ multiplex PCR. V and J calls plus clone size are reproduced from that table; the DNA served to infer D and trimming. Among over 1,500 clones, roughly 89% were seen once, and the ten largest hold roughly 1.5%. The ends were cut back, 3 bases at V and 4 bases at J, with 5 bases in the middle. Germline assignment: CDR1 SGHRS and CDR2 YFSETQ. The CDR3 is made up of 11 amino acids.

Sample: CD4+CD127+ conventional T cells sorted from PBMCs. The V call is TRBV5-1, the J call TRBJ2-7; D is unresolved. This TCR was sampled from a human donor in good health. As DNA, the CDR3 is TGCGCCAGCAGCTCCGCATACGAGCAGTACTTC. Protein sequence: CASSSAYEQYF.